This T cell receptor beta chain was observed in a study of T cell responses to AZD1222 COVID-19 vaccine. Note on this clone: Its target is not known.

Whole-study findings and limits: Mapped onto spike, vaccine-associated CD4 TCRs spanned it and were dominant at 160-218 and 743-854. The peak T cell response came first, and repertoires were sampled only after it. Close to half of spike-specific TCRs reportedly recognize unmutated variant regions. Donors were largely white British and mainly female; clonal diversity was possibly underestimated.

Germline CDR1 reads LGHDT; CDR2 reads YNNKEL (reference sequence). Trimming cost V 7 bases and J 2 bases; bases outside gene matches: 4. The CDR3 consists of 14 residues. Clones were read by immunoSEQ multiplex PCR, and TCRdb kept only the in-frame ones, dropping some. Among some 170,000 clones listed, about 87% were seen once. Sequencing used peripheral blood, obtained 28 days after the second dose of the MenACWY control vaccine. V and J are TRBV3-1 (or the pseudogene TRBV3-2) and TRBJ2-7, with TRBD2 matching 11 bases. This receptor was obtained from an adult who received the MenACWY meningococcal vaccine as a control. CDR3 sequence: CASNGTSGPYEQYF. The CDR3 DNA reads as TGTGCCAGCAACGGGACTAGCGGTCCCTACGAGCAGTACTTC.